These 15 T cell receptor beta chains share one sample of origin, sequenced in a study of cytomegalovirus exposure and HLA in healthy donors. The PCR had 60 Vbeta and 13 Jbeta primers. TCRdb keeps only in-frame clones here, not all; method: immunoSEQ multiplex PCR. The sample includes about 170,000 clones, under 80% of them seen just once. Sequencing was performed on PBMCs. These receptors all come from a female donor in good health and CMV-seronegative.

This chain joins TRBV28 and TRBJ2-5; D is perhaps TRBD1 (6 bases). The J call could be wrong; TRBJ2-7 is a better fit for the DNA end. Germline CDR1 is MDHEN and CDR2 is SYDVKM. The CDR3 loop spans 14 amino acids. CDR3 bases: TGTGCCAGCAGTCCTCCGGACAGAACCTACGAGCAGTACTTC. Translating it yields CASSPPDRTYEQYF.

The CDR3: CASTRTPYEQYF. The CDR3 nucleotides read TGTGCCAGCACTCGGACACCCTACGAGCAGTACTTC. The J gene is TRBJ2-7, the V gene TRBV2, with D maybe TRBD1 (5 bases). The CDR3 totals 12 residues. The germline V and J ends were trimmed by 7 bases and 2 bases, with 9 bases remaining between them. CDR1 is SNHLY and CDR2 is FYNNEI in the germline V gene.

This clone appeared a few times. V is TRBV5-4 and J is TRBJ2-3; 9 nucleotides align to TRBD1. CDR3 size: 15 residues. The V segment lost 4 bases and the J segment 1 base; nucleotides outside the gene matches: 4. In germline, CDR1 is SGHNT, CDR2 YYREEE (reference sequence). CDR3 loop: CASSIGTGRTDTQYF. The CDR3 bases are TGTGCCAGCAGCATTGGGACAGGGCGCACAGATACGCAGTATTTT.

This clone was detected a few times. Other DNA sequences of this sample code for an identical CDR3. The V call is TRBV5-5, the J call TRBJ1-1, with 9 bases aligning to TRBD1. CDR3 length: 14 amino acids. V lost 2 bases and J lost 4; bases outside the gene matches: 3. Germline V gene lookup returns CDR1 SGHKS and CDR2 YYEKEE (reference sequence). CDR3 bases: TGTGCCAGCAGCTTACCGGGACAGGGCACTGAAGCTTTCTTT. Translated: CASSLPGQGTEAFF.

The rearrangement joins TRBV5-6 to TRBJ2-4, with TRBD1 matching 9 bases. V was clipped by 0 bases and J by 4 bases; unmatched bases: 5. The CDR3 sequence is 16 residues long. Germline CDR1 SGHDT, CDR2 YYEEEE. CDR3 amino acids: CASSLAGQGLKNIQYF. CDR3 nucleotide sequence: TGTGCCAGCAGCTTGGCTGGACAGGGGTTGAAAAACATTCAGTACTTC.

This rearrangement joins TRBV28 to TRBJ1-6, with 7 nucleotides matching TRBD1. The CDR3 has 15 amino acids. Trimming cost V 3 bases and J 7 bases; bases outside gene matches: 6. Per the germline V gene, CDR1 is MDHEN and CDR2 is SYDVKM. The CDR3 protein is CASSFGNRGNSPLHF. The CDR3 DNA follows: TGTGCCAGCAGTTTTGGAAACAGGGGCAATTCACCCCTCCACTTT.

The rearrangement uses TRBV19 and TRBJ2-7, with a weak D call TRBD1 (6 bases). The CDR3 length is 13 residues. Germline assignment: CDR1 LNHDA and CDR2 SQIVND (reference sequence). With 4 bases removed from V and 2 bases from J, the gap between germline ends came to 9 bases. CDR3 nucleotides: TGTGCCAGTAGTAGCCAGGGGCCCTACGAGCAGTACTTC. Translated, it gives CASSSQGPYEQYF.

V and J are TRBV5-8 and TRBJ2-1, with 7 bases fitting TRBD2. This CDR3 region has 15 residues. The germline V gene encodes CDR1 SGHTS and CDR2 YDEGEE. V gave up 0 bases and J gave up 3 bases; unmatched junction bases: 3. The CDR3 DNA is TGTGCCAGCAGCTTGGGCGGGGGTGGCTACAATGAGCAGTTCTTC. Translation: CASSLGGGGYNEQFF.

The chain employs TRBV7-9 and TRBJ2-1, with D unclear. The germline gives CDR1 SEHNR, CDR2 FQNEAQ (reference sequence). CDR3 length: 12 amino acids. Deletions cut 6 bases from V and 4 bases from J, with 7 bases between. Here the CDR3 DNA reads TGTGCCAGCAGTCCCGTTTACAATGAGCAGTTCTTC. It yields the protein CASSPVYNEQFF. Looking up the rest from reference TRBV7-9 and TRBJ2-1 gives the full variable domain: DTGVSQNPRHKITKRGQNVTFRCDPISEHNRLYWYRQTLGQGPEFLTYFQNEAQLEKSRLLSDRFSAERPKGSFSTLEIQRTEQGDSAMYLCASSPVYNEQFFGPGTRLTVL.

About this clone itself: Sequence at one end of the junction differs from germline and may be a read error. The V and J genes are TRBV7-8 and TRBJ1-1; 10 positions match TRBD1. Germline V gives CDR1 SGHVS, CDR2 FQNEAQ. CDR3 size: 15 residues. CDR3 sequence reads: CASSLTGQGNAEAFF. In DNA, the CDR3 is TGTGCCAGCAGCTTAACGGGACAGGGGAACGCTGAAGCTTTCTTT. The full variable domain, completed using reference TRBV7-8 and TRBJ1-1, is GAGVSQSPRYKVAKRGQDVALRCDPISGHVSLFWYQQALGQGPEFLTYFQNEAQLDKSGLPSDRFFAERPEGSVSTLKIQRTQQEDSAVYLCASSLTGQGNAEAFFGQGTRLTVV.

This clone was seen only once. The chain recombines TRBV7-2 with TRBJ2-3; TRBD2 matches at 8 bases. CDR3 length: 15 residues. With 5 bases clipped from V and 0 bases from J, the junction kept 4 bases outside the gene matches. Per germline, CDR1 SGHTA and CDR2 FQGNSA. CDR3: CASSEGLASTDTQYF. The CDR3 nucleotides are TGTGCCAGCAGCGAAGGACTAGCTAGCACAGATACGCAGTATTTT.

Turning to this clone: The sample has other DNA sequences that encode this CDR3 too. The chain uses TRBV6-1 and TRBJ2-7; D may be TRBD1 (7 bases). The CDR3 is 15 residues long. Per germline, CDR1 MNHNS and CDR2 SASEGT. Trimming stripped 5 bases from V and 3 bases from J, with 17 bases between. This CDR3 is CASSPPTQGGYEQYF. The CDR3 DNA reads as TGTGCCAGCAGTCCACCGACTCAGGGGGGCTACGAGCAGTACTTC.

The chain recombines TRBV28 with TRBJ2-3; TRBD2 agrees at 12 bases. Germline V CDR1 and CDR2: MDHEN, SYDVKM. The CDR3 consists of 19 residues. V lost 3 bases and J lost 5; bases outside the gene matches: 15. CDR3: CASSFELGQPSGRGDTQYF. In DNA form, the CDR3 reads TGTGCCAGCAGTTTTGAATTGGGACAGCCTAGCGGGAGGGGAGATACGCAGTATTTT.

The chain joins TRBV19 to TRBJ2-2, with 12 positions matching TRBD1. Trimming took 7 bases from V and 4 from J; bases not matched to a gene: 7. The germline gives CDR1 LNHDA, CDR2 SQIVND (reference sequence). This CDR3 has 16 amino acids. The CDR3, as DNA: TGTGCCAGTACCCTTGGGGACAGGGGGCGCACCGGGGAGCTGTTTTTT. Its protein product is CASTLGDRGRTGELFF.

The chain recombines TRBV5-6 with TRBJ1-2; no definite D call. The CDR3 is 13 amino acids. V lost 0 bases and J lost 2, with 5 bases in between. In germline, CDR1 is SGHDT, CDR2 YYEEEE. The DNA for the CDR3 is TGTGCCAGCAGCTTGGGCGGGAACTATGGCTACACCTTC. It specifies CASSLGGNYGYTF.